A single sample is the source of the 8 T cell receptor beta chains below, sequenced in a study of cytomegalovirus exposure and HLA in healthy donors. Vbeta (60) and Jbeta (13) primers were used in the PCR. The assay was immunoSEQ multiplex PCR, and TCRdb's table has in-frame clones only and misses some. The sample lists around 140,000 clones, around 78% occurring once. The source material was PBMCs. All receptors derive from a woman under 30 in good health and CMV-seropositive.

The V gene is TRBV6-5, the J gene TRBJ2-7, with D possibly matching TRBD1 (6 bases). Trimming took 7 bases from V and 1 from J, leaving 8 bases between them. The CDR3 runs to 12 residues. CDR1 MNHEY and CDR2 SVGAGI come from the germline V gene. The CDR3 DNA reads TGTGCCAGCACAGGACAGTCCTACGAGCAGTACTTC. Protein product: CASTGQSYEQYF.

The chain carries TRBV5-6 and TRBJ2-7; 9 bases are shared with TRBD1. There are 14 residues in the CDR3. In germline, CDR1 is SGHDT, CDR2 YYEEEE. Trimming removed 5 bases from V and 6 bases from J; junction bases left unmatched: 9. This CDR3 reads CASRQTGTGREQYF. CDR3 DNA: TGTGCCAGCAGGCAGACCGGGACAGGGCGCGAGCAGTACTTC.

The chain couples TRBV7-8 to TRBJ1-1; no reliable D call. CDR3 size: 16 residues. V was pared by 1 base and J by 2 bases, with 14 bases between. The germline V gene encodes CDR1 SGHVS and CDR2 FQNEAQ. The CDR3 DNA is TGTGCCAGCAGCTTAGACGCCGGGGTCCTTAACACTGAAGCTTTCTTT. Amino acids: CASSLDAGVLNTEAFF.

This rearrangement joins TRBV18 to TRBJ2-1; 9 bases map to TRBD1. The CDR3 runs to 15 residues. The V and J ends lost 1 base and 4 bases, in that order; junction bases with no gene match: 2. Germline-derived CDR1 and CDR2 are KGHSH and LQKENI. Here the CDR3 DNA reads TGTGCCAGCTCACCACGGGACAGGGATTACAATGAGCAGTTCTTC. Translating it yields CASSPRDRDYNEQFF.

This clone occurred a few times. The rearrangement joins TRBV6-4 to TRBJ1-2; the D gene is possibly TRBD1 (5 bases). CDR1 and CDR2 from the germline V gene are MRHNA and SNTAGT. The CDR3 sequence is 12 residues long. Trimming cost V 0 bases and J 7 bases, with 6 bases left between them. The CDR3 coding sequence is TGTGCCAGCAGTGACTCAGGGGTTGGCTACACCTTC. Translating it yields CASSDSGVGYTF.

As regards this clone: At one boundary the junction diverges from the germline segment, which might be a read error. The chain links TRBV7-2 to TRBJ2-7; 11 positions match TRBD2. CDR1 and CDR2 from the germline V gene are SGHTA and FQGNSA. The CDR3 consists of 14 residues. The CDR3 here is CASSLAGGRNEQYF. As DNA, the CDR3 is TGTGCCAGCAGTTTAGCGGGGGGGAGGAACGAGCAGTACTTC.

This clone came up a few times. The chain links TRBV18 to TRBJ2-1, with 8 bases fitting TRBD1. The germline V gene has CDR1 KGHSH and CDR2 LQKENI. The CDR3 consists of 13 residues. Trimming removed 5 bases from V and 10 bases from J; junction bases left unmatched: 7. CDR3 nucleotides: TGTGCCAGCTCAACGACAGGGGTTGAAGAGCAGTTCTTC. Its protein is CASSTTGVEEQFF.

The rearrangement joins TRBV5-1 to TRBJ1-1; tentatively, D is TRBD1 (5 bases). In germline, CDR1 is SGHRS, CDR2 YFSETQ. The CDR3 loop spans 15 amino acids. V was clipped by 0 bases and J by 6 bases, with 15 bases between them. The CDR3 coding sequence is TGCGCCAGCAGCTTGGGTGGGGCCCCTCAGTCTGAAGCTTTCTTT. Its protein product is CASSLGGAPQSEAFF.